What follows are 10 T cell receptor beta chains derived from one specimen sequenced in a study of regulatory T cells in long-lasting Graves disease. Specified time point: newly diagnosed GD, antithyroid drugs for less than 3 months. RNA isolated from PBMCs was used to make the TCR library. Construction of the TCR beta libraries employed iRepertoire HTBI primers in conjunction with Arm-PCR of CDR3 regions. TCRdb re-analysed the multiplex PCR reads in MiXCR, keeping a single row per CDR3 protein. Of 400,000 to 450,000 distinct CDR3 sequences listed, about 16% are singletons. These same records also appear under a second study, on T cells in Graves' hyperthyroidism and ophthalmopathy.

Here the sequenced sample was peripheral blood mononuclear cells (PBMCs), taken at new diagnosis, from a patient treated with antithyroid drugs. All receptors derive from a woman aged 30 to 39 with Graves disease.

This clonotype was picked up many times. V is TRBV28 and J is TRBJ2-3, with TRBD1 matching over 11 bases. This CDR3 is built from 16 residues. V was clipped by 6 bases and J by 8 bases; unmatched bases: 13. Germline values: CDR1 MDHEN, CDR2 SYDVKM. CDR3 sequence (DNA): TGTGCCAGCAGCCTGCCCCCCGGGACAGGGGGTCCTACGCAGTATTTT. Translating gives CASSLPPGTGGPTQYF.

A single count supports this clonotype. This sequence joins TRBV20-1 and TRBJ2-7; TRBD2 matches 12 bases. The CDR3 spans 15 residues. Trimming cost V 1 base and J 7 bases; bases outside gene matches: 8. The germline gives CDR1 DFQATT, CDR2 SNEGSKA (reference sequence). DNA for the CDR3: TGCAGTGCTAGAGTCCCTAGCGGGAGGGCCGGTGAGCAGTACTTC. This translates into CSARVPSGRAGEQYF.

This clonotype was recorded many times. The CDR3 nucleotides read TGTGCCAGCAGTTTTACAGGAATGAACACTGAAGCTTTCTTT. Encoded protein: CASSFTGMNTEAFF. V is TRBV28 and J is TRBJ1-1; D possibly corresponds to TRBD1 (5 bases). This CDR3 spans 14 amino acids. Deletions cut 3 bases from V and 0 bases from J, with 8 bases between. Germline values: CDR1 MDHEN, CDR2 SYDVKM.

This clonotype was seen only a few times. A read error may explain this, as a much larger clone is one base away. V and J are TRBV7-9 and TRBJ2-7, with a tentative D call TRBD2 (6 bases). Trimming removed 8 bases from V and 5 bases from J, with 19 bases in between. Per the germline V gene, CDR1 is SEHNR and CDR2 is FQNEAQ (reference sequence). The CDR3 extends over 14 amino acids. In DNA, the CDR3 is TGTGCCAGCGGCCCCAGGTGGGACTTAAACGAGCAGTACTTC. It codes for CASGPRWDLNEQYF.

This clonotype showed up many times. The chain uses TRBV28 and TRBJ2-2; weak D call: TRBD1 (6 bases). Germline V gene data show CDR1 as MDHEN and CDR2 as SYDVKM. The V end lost 4 bases, the J end lost 7 bases, and 13 bases lay between the germline ends. This CDR3 region has 14 residues. The CDR3 coding sequence is TGTGCCAGCAGTTCGGCAGGGGCCCACGGGGAGCTGTTTTTT. Protein: CASSSAGAHGELFF.

This clonotype was counted many times. The genes are TRBV5-5 and TRBJ2-1; D is undetermined. CDR1 is SGHKS, CDR2 YYEKEE, per germline (reference sequence). The CDR3 sequence is 13 residues long. The V and J ends lost 4 bases and 5 bases respectively, with 10 bases between them. CDR3 protein: CASSPVSDNEQFF. The CDR3 DNA is TGTGCCAGCAGCCCCGTGTCCGACAATGAGCAGTTCTTC.

This clonotype was counted only a few times. V is TRBV27 and J is TRBJ1-3; D perhaps matches TRBD1 (5 bases). Trimming removed 3 bases from V and 3 bases from J, with 9 bases in between. Germline V gene sequence: CDR1 MNHEY, CDR2 SMNVEV (reference sequence). The CDR3 extends over 14 amino acids. Written as DNA, the CDR3 is TGTGCCAGCAGTTTCCGGGGGATTGGAAACACCATATATTTT. Translated: CASSFRGIGNTIYF.

The sample holds a few counts of this clonotype. The chain combines TRBV5-6 with TRBJ2-5; D possibly corresponds to TRBD1 (6 bases). The V end was cut by 6 bases, the J end by 1 base, with 13 bases between. The germline gives CDR1 SGHDT, CDR2 YYEEEE. The CDR3 is 14 residues long. The CDR3 reads CASTRRGGQETQYF. The CDR3 DNA follows: TGTGCCAGCACCCGCCGAGGGGGCCAAGAGACCCAGTACTTC.

The sample holds many counts of this clonotype. The chain links TRBV7-2 to TRBJ1-4; D possibly corresponds to TRBD1 (6 bases). Germline values: CDR1 SGHTA, CDR2 FQGNSA. V lost 6 bases and J lost 8, with 19 bases in between. The CDR3 is 15 residues long. The CDR3 region is CASSLTYRVREKLFF. The DNA of the CDR3 is TGTGCCAGCAGTTTAACCTACAGGGTCCGGGAAAAACTGTTTTTT. The complete variable domain, with remaining parts taken from reference TRBV7-2 and TRBJ1-4, reads GAGVSQSPSNKVTEKGKDVELRCDPISGHTALYWYRQSLGQGLEFLIYFQGNSAPDKSGLPSDRFSAERTGGSVSTLTIQRTQQEDSAVYLCASSLTYRVREKLFFGSGTQLSVL.

This chain links TRBV14 with TRBJ2-5; D remains ambiguous. From germline, CDR1 is SGHDN and CDR2 FVKESK. Trimming pared 0 bases from V and 5 bases from J, leaving 10 bases between. This CDR3 is 14 amino acids long. CDR3 sequence (DNA): TGTGCCAGCAGCCAAGATTACAGCCCGGAGACCCAGTACTTC. It translates to CASSQDYSPETQYF.